This is a list of T cell receptor beta chains from one sample in a study of early T cells in non-severe SARS-CoV-2 infection. TCRdb analysed the 5' RACE reads with MiXCR anew, one entry per CDR3 protein. Found here are under 95,000 distinct CDR3 sequences, around 10% of them singletons; the top ten hold more than 4.5%. The sequenced sample consisted of whole blood. Receptors originate from an adult who was a healthcare worker with PCR-confirmed SARS-CoV-2 infection or an uninfected control (not recorded which). CDR3s include the opening cysteine and the closing phenylalanine or tryptophan. The D gene is left open where the match is weak. Some rows have no size entry. The others give once, few or many, or a class for an expanded clone.

v_call	j_call	d_call	clone_size	cdr3_aa	cdr3_nt
TRBV10-3	TRBJ2-3	.	many	CAISGRERTDTQYF	TGTGCCATCAGTGGGAGGGAACGGACAGATACGCAGTATTTT
TRBV7-2	TRBJ2-1	TRBD2	many	CASSLERRAGNEQFF	TGTGCCAGCAGCTTAGAGAGGAGAGCGGGGAATGAGCAGTTCTTC
TRBV29-1	TRBJ2-2	.	.	CSVADANTGELFF	TGCAGCGTTGCAGATGCGAACACCGGGGAGCTGTTTTTT
TRBV12-3/TRBV12-4	TRBJ2-7	.	.	CASSLKALWNEQYF	TGTGCCAGCAGTTTAAAGGCCCTTTGGAACGAGCAGTACTTC
TRBV7-3	TRBJ1-1	.	few	CASAKDRNTEAFF	TGTGCCAGTGCCAAGGACAGGAACACTGAAGCTTTCTTT
TRBV5-1	TRBJ2-6	.	many	CASSFRGTGANVLTF	TGCGCCAGCAGCTTTAGGGGCACTGGGGCCAACGTCCTGACTTTC
TRBV5-1	TRBJ2-1	.	many	CASSLHVTDGPYNEQFF	TGCGCCAGCAGCTTACACGTGACAGACGGACCCTACAATGAGCAGTTCTTC
TRBV7-7	TRBJ2-3	.	few	CASSLGGGVTDTQYF	TGTGCTAGCAGCTTAGGCGGGGGCGTCACAGATACGCAGTATTTT
TRBV5-1	TRBJ2-1	TRBD2	few	CASSIGREGSHEQFF	TGCGCCAGCAGCATAGGACGGGAGGGCTCCCATGAGCAGTTCTTC
TRBV20-1	TRBJ1-5	.	few	CSAKGLANQPQHF	TGCAGTGCTAAGGGACTGGCTAATCAGCCCCAGCATTTT